The rows below give T cell receptor beta chains drawn from one sample of a study of CD8+CD57+ T cells in acquired aplastic anemia. TCRdb redid the calling of the reads with MiXCR, one entry per CDR3 protein. The sample includes about 160,000 distinct CDR3 sequences, over 40% of them seen just once. The sample taken for sequencing was sorted CD4+, CD8+, or CD8+CD57+ T cells (not recorded which) from PBMCs. The receptor source for this set is a human donor with aplastic anemia. Both conserved end residues are part of each CDR3. Fields, in order: J gene, clone size, D gene, V gene, CDR3 DNA, CDR3 protein. The D gene is left open where the match is weak. The size field is filled for only some rows; it gives once, few, many or a size class.

>TRBJ1-6|many|.|TRBV13
TGTGCCAGCAGCTTAGACGCTAATTCACCCCTCCACTTT
CASSLDANSPLHF
>TRBJ1-4|.|.|TRBV6-1
TGTGCCAGCAGCCTTCGGACAGCTAAGAATGAAAAACTGTTTTTT
CASSLRTAKNEKLFF
>TRBJ1-3|many|.|TRBV6-1
TGTGCCAGCATCAGTCCCTCTGGAAACACCATATATTTT
CASISPSGNTIYF
>TRBJ2-2|many|.|TRBV5-1
TGCGCCAGCAGCTTGCACCCAGTACGCACAGTTAACACCGGGGAGCTGTTTTTT
CASSLHPVRTVNTGELFF
>TRBJ1-2|.|TRBD1|TRBV20-1
TGCAGTGCTACGGGACAGAGTAACTACACCTTC
CSATGQSNYTF
>TRBJ2-3|many|TRBD2|TRBV5-1
TGCGCCAGCAGCCACGGGACTAGCGGGGACACAGATACGCAGTATTTT
CASSHGTSGDTDTQYF
>TRBJ1-6|many|.|TRBV19
TGTGCCAGTAGTATTAAGACAGCAAATTCACCCCTCCACTTT
CASSIKTANSPLHF
>TRBJ2-7|.|.|TRBV4-3
TGCGCCAGCAGCCACCATCGACAGACTAGCTACGAGCAGTACTTC
CASSHHRQTSYEQYF
>TRBJ2-5|.|TRBD2|TRBV12-5
TGTGCTAGTGGTTCGGGACTAGCGGGGGAATCATACCGAGAGACCCAGTACTTC
CASGSGLAGESYRETQYF
>TRBJ2-7|.|.|TRBV18
TGTGCCAGCTCACCTAAGGCGGATCCCTACGAGCAGTACTTC
CASSPKADPYEQYF